This T cell receptor (beta chain) originates from a study of blood T cell repertoires in COVID-19. Study background: Some COVID-19 samples were acute and others convalescent; all came from the United States, Italy and Spain. PBMCs, B-cell-depleted T cells, or T cells were the source of the cDNA or gDNA that made up the material.

Measured with immunoSEQ multiplex PCR; TCRdb has only the in-frame clones, and not every one. The table includes about 63,000 clones, more than 75% detected once. The table lists this clone with a few counts. Material: peripheral blood. The receptor was isolated from a woman of 80 years or more with acute or convalescent COVID-19.

CDR3 residues: CASSDQYRGRANEQFF. DNA for the CDR3: TGTGCCAGCAGCGATCAGTATCGGGGGAGGGCCAATGAGCAGTTCTTC. The V call is TRBV5-4, the J call TRBJ2-1; TRBD2 aligns across 7 bases. Germline V gene sequence: CDR1 SGHNT, CDR2 YYREEE (reference sequence). The CDR3 runs 16 residues. Losses at the gene ends were 4 bases for V and 6 bases for J; bases not matched to a gene: 13.